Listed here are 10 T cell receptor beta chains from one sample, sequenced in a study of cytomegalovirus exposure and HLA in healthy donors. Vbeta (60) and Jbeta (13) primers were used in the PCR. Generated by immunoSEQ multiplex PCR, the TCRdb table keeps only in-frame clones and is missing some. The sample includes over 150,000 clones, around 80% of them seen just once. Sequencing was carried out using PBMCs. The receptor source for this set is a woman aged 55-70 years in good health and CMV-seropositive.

The CDR3 here is CASSSRQGASNQPQHF. The CDR3 DNA reads TGTGCCAGCAGTTCCCGTCAGGGGGCTAGCAATCAGCCCCAGCATTTT. The chain combines TRBV6-6 with TRBJ1-5; TRBD1 matches at 8 bases. This CDR3 has 16 amino acids. The trim removed 4 bases at V and 0 bases at J, leaving 5 bases unmatched. Germline CDR1 is MNHNY and CDR2 is SVGAGI (reference sequence).

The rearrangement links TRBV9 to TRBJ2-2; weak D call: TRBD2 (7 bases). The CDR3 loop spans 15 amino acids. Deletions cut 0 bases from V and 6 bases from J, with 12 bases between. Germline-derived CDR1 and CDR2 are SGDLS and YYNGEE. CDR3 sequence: CASSVEKGGSGELFF. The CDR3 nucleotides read TGTGCCAGCAGCGTAGAGAAGGGGGGGTCCGGGGAGCTGTTTTTT.

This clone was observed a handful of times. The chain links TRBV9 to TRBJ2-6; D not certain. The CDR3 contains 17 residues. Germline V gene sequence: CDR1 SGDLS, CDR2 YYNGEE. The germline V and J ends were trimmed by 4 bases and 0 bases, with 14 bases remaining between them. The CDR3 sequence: CASSSHVASSGANVLTF. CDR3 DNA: TGTGCCAGCAGCTCCCACGTTGCTAGCTCTGGGGCCAACGTCCTGACTTTC.

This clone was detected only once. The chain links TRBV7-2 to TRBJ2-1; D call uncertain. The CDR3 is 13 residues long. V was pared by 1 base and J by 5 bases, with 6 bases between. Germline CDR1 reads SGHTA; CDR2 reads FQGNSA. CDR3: CASSLVHNNEQFF. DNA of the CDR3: TGTGCCAGCAGCTTAGTCCACAACAATGAGCAGTTCTTC. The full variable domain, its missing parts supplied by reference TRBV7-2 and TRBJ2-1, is GAGVSQSPSNKVTEKGKDVELRCDPISGHTALYWYRQSLGQGLEFLIYFQGNSAPDKSGLPSDRFSAERTGGSVSTLTIQRTQQEDSAVYLCASSLVHNNEQFFGPGTRLTVL.

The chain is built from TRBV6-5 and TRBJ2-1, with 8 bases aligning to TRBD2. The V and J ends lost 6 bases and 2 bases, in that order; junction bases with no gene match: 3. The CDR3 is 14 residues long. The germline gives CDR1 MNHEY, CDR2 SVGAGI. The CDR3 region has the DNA TGTGCCAGCAGCCTTAGCGGGGCCTACAATGAGCAGTTCTTC. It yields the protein CASSLSGAYNEQFF.

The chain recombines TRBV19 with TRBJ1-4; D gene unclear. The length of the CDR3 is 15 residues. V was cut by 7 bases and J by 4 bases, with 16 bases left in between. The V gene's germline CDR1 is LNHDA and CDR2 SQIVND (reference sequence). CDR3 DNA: TGTGCCAGTACCCCATTTGGGAGTATTAATGAAAAACTGTTTTTT. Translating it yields CASTPFGSINEKLFF.

Here the CDR3 DNA reads TGTGCCAGCAGCCCCCGACTAGCGGGGGAATCCGTGCAGTACTTC. This encodes CASSPRLAGESVQYF. The chain is built from TRBV11-2 and TRBJ2-7; the match to TRBD2 covers 12 bases. V gave up 5 bases and J gave up 9 bases; unmatched junction bases: 11. This CDR3 comprises 15 residues. The germline V gene encodes CDR1 SGHAT and CDR2 FQNNGV.

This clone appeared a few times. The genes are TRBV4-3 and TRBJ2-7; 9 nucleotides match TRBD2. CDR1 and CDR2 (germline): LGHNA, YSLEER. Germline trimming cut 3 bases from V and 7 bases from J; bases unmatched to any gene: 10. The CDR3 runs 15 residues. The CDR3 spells CASSHSGGPLWEQYF. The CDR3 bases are TGCGCCAGCAGCCATAGCGGGGGACCCTTGTGGGAGCAGTACTTC.

CDR3 protein: CASSSGTGGYGYTF. In DNA form, the CDR3 reads TGTGCCAGCAGCTCCGGGACAGGGGGCTATGGCTACACCTTC. The chain employs TRBV7-9 and TRBJ1-2, with 11 bases matching TRBD1. The CDR3 spans 14 residues. The V segment lost 4 bases and the J segment 4 bases; nucleotides outside the gene matches: 2. Germline values: CDR1 SEHNR, CDR2 FQNEAQ (reference sequence).

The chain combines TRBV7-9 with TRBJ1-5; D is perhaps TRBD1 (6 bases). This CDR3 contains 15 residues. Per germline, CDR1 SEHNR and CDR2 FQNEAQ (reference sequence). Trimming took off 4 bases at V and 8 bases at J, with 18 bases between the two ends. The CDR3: CASSSGLQGSEPQHF. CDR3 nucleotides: TGTGCCAGCAGCTCAGGTTTACAGGGCAGTGAGCCCCAGCATTTT. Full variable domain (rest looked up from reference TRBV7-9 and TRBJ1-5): DTGVSQNPRHKITKRGQNVTFRCDPISEHNRLYWYRQTLGQGPEFLTYFQNEAQLEKSRLLSDRFSAERPKGSFSTLEIQRTEQGDSAMYLCASSSGLQGSEPQHFGDGTRLSIL.